Listed below are T cell receptor beta chains from one sample, sequenced in a study of metastatic and nonmetastatic thyroid tumors. Using MiXCR, TCRdb reanalyzed the PCR reads. The sample has more than 35,000 clones; roughly 17% are singletons. The sample comprised blood. The receptors come from a male donor with papillary thyroid cancer or a benign thyroid nodule (not recorded which). Some clones in this sample may be carry-over from other donors' samples. Both conserved end residues are part of each CDR3. D genes are given only for firm matches. Clone size is shown for a subset of rows, as once, few, many or a class of expanded clone.

J gene	CDR3 length	clone size	V gene	D gene	CDR3 protein	CDR3 DNA
TRBJ2-3	14	many	TRBV9	.	CASSVDGSTDTQYF	TGTGCCAGCAGCGTAGATGGCTCGACGGATACGCAGTATTTT
TRBJ2-7	13	.	TRBV12-3/TRBV12-4	.	CASSSGTDYDQYF	TGTGCCAGCAGTAGTGGTACCGACTACGATCAGTACTTC
TRBJ1-1	13	many	TRBV11-2	.	CASSLGPGAEAFF	TGTGCCAGCAGCTTAGGCCCGGGGGCTGAAGCTTTCTTT
TRBJ2-2	15	medium-sized	TRBV6-2/TRBV6-3	.	CASRRTGSESGELFF	TGTGCCAGCAGGCGAACAGGGTCCGAGAGCGGGGAGCTGTTTTTT
TRBJ2-1	15	.	TRBV5-4	.	CASSLGGNRGSEQFF	TGTGCCAGCAGCTTGGGCGGGAACAGGGGAAGTGAGCAGTTCTTC
TRBJ2-7	16	.	TRBV14	.	CASSQETGMGPGEQYF	TGTGCCAGCAGCCAAGAAACAGGGATGGGGCCCGGGGAGCAGTACTTC
TRBJ2-2	18	many	TRBV20-1	TRBD2	CSARGTSGGPRNTGELFF	TGCAGTGCTAGGGGGACTAGCGGGGGGCCGCGAAACACCGGGGAGCTGTTTTTT
TRBJ1-3	16	many	TRBV18	.	CASSPLFERAGNTIYF	TGTGCCAGCTCACCACTTTTCGAGCGGGCTGGAAACACCATATATTTT
TRBJ2-3	11	many	TRBV19	.	CASSRTDTQYF	TGTGCCAGTAGCCGCACAGATACGCAGTATTTT
TRBJ2-7	16	.	TRBV3-1	TRBD2	CASSQERLAGAYEQYF	TGTGCCAGCAGCCAAGAACGGCTAGCGGGAGCCTACGAGCAGTACTTC
TRBJ1-1	13	many	TRBV2	.	CASGQGRSTEAFF	TGTGCCAGCGGCCAAGGTAGGAGCACTGAAGCTTTCTTT
TRBJ2-2	15	.	TRBV6-1	.	CASTHHGQNTGELFF	TGTGCCAGCACCCACCATGGACAGAACACCGGGGAGCTGTTTTTT
TRBJ2-3	15	many	TRBV5-1	.	CASSPGQTSTDTQYF	TGCGCCAGCAGCCCCGGACAGACTAGCACAGATACGCAGTATTTT
TRBJ2-7	14	few	TRBV28	.	CASSQAVTYYEQYF	TGTGCCAGCAGTCAAGCCGTGACATACTACGAGCAGTACTTC
TRBJ2-1	14	many	TRBV7-6	.	CASSLYPLFNEQFF	TGTGCCAGCAGCTTATATCCTCTATTCAATGAGCAGTTCTTC
TRBJ2-3	17	many	TRBV7-2	TRBD2	CASSSEGLAVTLDTQYF	TGTGCCAGCAGCTCGGAAGGACTAGCTGTAACCTTAGATACGCAGTATTTT
TRBJ2-7	13	many	TRBV9	.	CASSGGNTYEQYF	TGTGCCAGCTCCGGAGGGAACACCTACGAGCAGTACTTC
TRBJ2-3	17	many	TRBV18	.	CASSPLNREGRTDTQYF	TGTGCCAGCTCACCACTAAACAGGGAAGGTCGCACAGATACGCAGTATTTT
TRBJ1-1	16	few	TRBV28	TRBD1	CASSLEGQGWDTEAFF	TGTGCCAGCAGTTTAGAGGGACAGGGGTGGGACACTGAAGCTTTCTTT
TRBJ1-5	15	many	TRBV6-1	TRBD1	CASSPDRPLYQPQHF	TGTGCCAGCAGCCCGGACAGGCCCCTTTATCAGCCCCAGCATTTT
TRBJ2-3	18	.	TRBV11-2	.	CASSLSISRGIVTDTQYF	TGTGCCAGCAGCTTATCAATTTCTAGAGGGATTGTGACAGATACGCAGTATTTT
TRBJ2-3	17	many	TRBV18	.	CASSPPRASEGTDTQYF	TGTGCCAGCTCACCACCGCGGGCCTCAGAGGGCACAGATACGCAGTATTTT
TRBJ2-3	18	once	TRBV20-1	TRBD2	CSARDPGSGAGLRDTQYF	TGCAGTGCTAGAGACCCGGGTAGCGGGGCGGGACTTCGCGATACGCAGTATTTT
TRBJ1-5	14	many	TRBV7-9	TRBD1	CASSLEGALQPQHF	TGTGCCAGCAGCTTGGAGGGGGCTCTTCAGCCCCAGCATTTT
TRBJ2-3	15	.	TRBV20-1	TRBD1	CSIEKQGNSQDTQYF	TGCAGCATAGAGAAACAGGGGAATTCGCAAGATACGCAGTATTTT
TRBJ2-2	18	many	TRBV29-1	TRBD2	CSVEDGDVGGRYTGELFF	TGCAGCGTTGAAGATGGGGACGTTGGCGGGAGGTACACGGGGGAGCTGTTTTTT
TRBJ2-1	14	many	TRBV12-5	.	CASGSSITTNEQFF	TGTGCTAGTGGTTCCAGTATTACCACCAATGAGCAGTTCTTC